The 10 T cell receptor beta chains below all came from one sample that was sequenced in a study of shared clonotypes between healthy human individuals. Produced via immunoSEQ multiplex PCR; TCRdb's table is partial and in-frame only. In the table there are 950,000 to 1,100,000 clones, around 76% of which are singletons. Sample: memory CD4+ T cells sorted from blood. Subset described: CD45RA-negative fraction. The source is a man aged 18 to 35 in good health.

The gene calls are TRBV11-2 and TRBJ2-1, with TRBD2 matching over 11 bases. This CDR3 has 14 amino acids. The V segment lost 1 base and the J segment 10 bases; nucleotides outside the gene matches: 3. In germline, CDR1 is SGHAT, CDR2 FQNNGV. This chain's CDR3 is CASSLAWTSGEQFF. The CDR3 DNA sequence: TGTGCCAGCAGCTTAGCGTGGACTAGCGGGGAGCAGTTCTTC.

The rearrangement joins TRBV6-6 to TRBJ1-5; the match to TRBD1 covers 10 bases. The CDR3 is 15 amino acids. CDR1 is MNHNY, CDR2 SVGAGI, per germline (reference sequence). Losses at the gene ends were 6 bases for V and 4 bases for J; bases not matched to a gene: 6. In DNA form, the CDR3 reads TGTGCCAGCAGCGGGGGACAGGGGTGGAATCAGCCCCAGCATTTT. Its translation: CASSGGQGWNQPQHF.

Points on this clone: Different DNA sequences within this sample yield the same CDR3. The chain recombines TRBV11-2 with TRBJ2-7; D gene ambiguous. The CDR3 sequence is 13 residues long. CDR1 and CDR2 from the germline V gene are SGHAT and FQNNGV. Trimming left V 1 base short and J 3 bases short, with 7 bases between. The DNA of the CDR3 is TGTGCCAGCAGCTTAGGATCCCTCTACGAGCAGTACTTC. Translation gives CASSLGSLYEQYF.

This chain connects TRBV7-9 to TRBJ2-7, with 8 bases fitting TRBD1. The CDR3 covers 14 residues. The germline V gene encodes CDR1 SEHNR and CDR2 FQNEAQ (reference sequence). V lost 0 bases to trimming and J lost 8 bases; unmatched junction nucleotides: 6. CDR3 sequence: CASSLAVGQGKQYF. In DNA, the CDR3 is TGTGCCAGCAGCTTAGCGGTAGGACAGGGAAAGCAGTACTTC.

The V gene is TRBV7-2, the J gene TRBJ2-7; a possible D gene is TRBD1 (6 bases). Germline CDR1 and CDR2: SGHTA and FQGNSA. CDR3 size: 15 residues. Trimming cost V 1 base and J 2 bases, with 12 bases left between them. CDR3 sequence (DNA): TGTGCCAGCAGCTTAGGAGGGCAGGGGCCCTACGAGCAGTACTTC. Its protein is CASSLGGQGPYEQYF.

There are a few counts of this clone. This sample includes further DNA sequences coding for the same CDR3. The CDR3: CASSPQGQGSDGYTF. The CDR3 DNA is TGTGCCAGCTCACCGCAGGGCCAGGGCTCTGATGGCTACACCTTC. The V and J genes are TRBV18 and TRBJ1-2; possibly TRBD1 for D (5 bases). This CDR3 is 15 amino acids long. The V and J ends lost 3 bases and 6 bases respectively, with 17 bases between them. Germline loops: CDR1 KGHSH, CDR2 LQKENI.

The chain combines TRBV7-6 with TRBJ2-3; D ambiguous. With 5 bases removed from V and 1 base from J, the gap between germline ends came to 13 bases. The germline gives CDR1 SGHVS, CDR2 FNYEAQ. The CDR3 runs to 15 residues. As DNA, the CDR3 is TGTGCCAGCAGCCAAGTGGTTAGGGGCACAGATACGCAGTATTTT. Its translation: CASSQVVRGTDTQYF. Full variable domain (outside the CDR3, taken from reference TRBV7-6 and TRBJ2-3): GAGVSQSPRYKVTKRGQDVALRCDPISGHVSLYWYRQALGQGPEFLTYFNYEAQQDKSGLPNDRFSAERPEGSISTLTIQRTEQRDSAMYRCASSQVVRGTDTQYFGPGTRLTVL.

The genes are TRBV2 and TRBJ2-2; 7 bases align to TRBD1. After removal of 7 bases from V and 8 bases from J, the junction contained 13 bases not matched to a gene. The CDR3 has 15 amino acids. Germline V gives CDR1 SNHLY, CDR2 FYNNEI. The CDR3 loop reads CASTPHLGGWGELFF. The DNA for the CDR3 is TGTGCCAGCACTCCTCACCTAGGGGGCTGGGGGGAGCTGTTTTTT.

The V and J genes are TRBV18 and TRBJ2-3; TRBD1 matches 8 bases. CDR1 is KGHSH, CDR2 LQKENI, per germline. V dropped 1 base and J dropped 1; count of bases not matched to a gene: 7. This CDR3 has 17 amino acids. CDR3 bases: TGTGCCAGCTCACCACGCGGGACAGGATGGGGCACAGATACGCAGTATTTT. Translated, it gives CASSPRGTGWGTDTQYF.

With regard to this clone: Other DNA sequences from this sample encode an identical CDR3 as well. V gene TRBV6-5 combines with J gene TRBJ2-7; perhaps D is TRBD1 or TRBD2 (5 bases each). V lost 2 bases and J lost 4, with 12 bases in between. CDR1 and CDR2 (germline): MNHEY, SVGAGI. The CDR3 extends over 14 amino acids. The CDR3 DNA reads as TGTGCCAGCAGTTACGGGCAGGGACCTTACGAGCAGTACTTC. Protein product: CASSYGQGPYEQYF.